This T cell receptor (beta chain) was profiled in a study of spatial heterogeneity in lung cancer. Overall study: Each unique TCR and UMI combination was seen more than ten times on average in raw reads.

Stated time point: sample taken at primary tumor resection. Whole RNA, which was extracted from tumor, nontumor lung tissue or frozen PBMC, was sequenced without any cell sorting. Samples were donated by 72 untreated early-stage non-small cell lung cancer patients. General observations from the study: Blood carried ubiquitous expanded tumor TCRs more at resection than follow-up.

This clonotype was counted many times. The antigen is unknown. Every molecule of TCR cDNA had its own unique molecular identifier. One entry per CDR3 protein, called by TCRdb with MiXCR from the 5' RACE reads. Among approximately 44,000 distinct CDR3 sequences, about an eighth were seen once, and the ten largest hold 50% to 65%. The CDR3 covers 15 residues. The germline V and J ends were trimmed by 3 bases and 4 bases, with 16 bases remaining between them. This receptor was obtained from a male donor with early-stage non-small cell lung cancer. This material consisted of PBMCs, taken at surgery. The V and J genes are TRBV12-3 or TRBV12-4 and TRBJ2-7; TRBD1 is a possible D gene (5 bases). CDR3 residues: CASSFRSMTEYEQYF. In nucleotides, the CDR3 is TGTGCCAGCAGTTTTCGCTCCATGACAGAGTACGAGCAGTACTTC.